The rows below give T cell receptor beta chains drawn from one sample of a study of CD8 T cells in ankylosing spondylitis. TCRdb used MiXCR to reprocess the 5' RACE reads, holding one entry per CDR3 protein. The table shows roughly 250,000 distinct CDR3 sequences, with approximately 9% occurring only once. The material sequenced was blood, either unsorted or a sorted T cell fraction (not recorded which). The source is a male donor with ankylosing spondylitis or in good health (not recorded which). CDR3s include the opening cysteine and the closing phenylalanine or tryptophan. A D gene is named only where the DNA matches it firmly. Size is stated for part of the rows, as once, few or many counts, or as a class when the clone is expanded.

>NA|many|TRBV5-1|TRBJ2-1
CASSSTWGGMDEQFF
TGCGCCAGCAGCAGCACGTGGGGGGGCATGGATGAGCAGTTCTTC
>NA|many|TRBV12-3/TRBV12-4|TRBJ2-2
CASSFSPSTGGELFF
TGTGCCAGCAGTTTTTCCCCCTCTACCGGAGGGGAGCTGTTTTTT
>TRBD1|many|TRBV29-1|TRBJ2-1
CSVSDRGRWYNEQFF
TGCAGCGTTTCAGACAGGGGCCGTTGGTACAATGAGCAGTTCTTC
>NA|NA|TRBV30|TRBJ2-7
CAWYGGYEQYF
TGTGCCTGGTATGGGGGCTACGAGCAGTACTTC
>NA|many|TRBV12-3/TRBV12-4|TRBJ1-2
CASTPEARVIHGYTF
TGTGCCAGCACCCCAGAGGCCAGGGTAATACATGGCTACACCTTC
>NA|many|TRBV12-5|TRBJ1-1
CASGLTEAFF
TGTGCTAGTGGTTTGACTGAAGCTTTCTTT
>NA|many|TRBV10-3|TRBJ1-5
CAISENQGGGNQPQHF
TGTGCCATCAGTGAGAACCAGGGAGGGGGCAATCAGCCCCAGCATTTT
>NA|many|TRBV7-9|TRBJ2-7
CASSPRDFTYEQYF
TGTGCCAGCAGCCCCCGGGACTTCACCTACGAGCAGTACTTC
>NA|NA|TRBV5-6|TRBJ2-1
CASSLEVLNNEQFF
TGTGCCAGCAGCTTGGAGGTCCTAAACAATGAGCAGTTCTTC
>NA|many|TRBV6-1|TRBJ2-3
CASHSGSTDTQYF
TGTGCCAGCCACTCGGGGAGCACAGATACGCAGTATTTT
>NA|NA|TRBV30|TRBJ2-1
CAWSVPRDEQFF
TGTGCCTGGAGTGTACCCAGGGATGAGCAGTTCTTC
>TRBD1|many|TRBV3-1|TRBJ2-5
CASSQEHRGPSETQYF
TGTGCCAGCAGCCAAGAGCACAGGGGGCCGTCAGAGACCCAGTACTTC
>TRBD2|NA|TRBV3-1|TRBJ2-5
CASSHSGGGETQYF
TGTGCCAGCAGCCATAGCGGGGGAGGAGAGACCCAGTACTTC
>NA|many|TRBV12-3/TRBV12-4|TRBJ1-1
CASSFSVGGAGTEAFF
TGTGCCAGCAGTTTCAGTGTTGGAGGAGCCGGCACTGAAGCTTTCTTT
>NA|NA|TRBV11-2|TRBJ2-5
CASSQRVETQYF
TGTGCCAGCAGCCAGAGGGTAGAGACCCAGTACTTC
>NA|many|TRBV7-2|TRBJ2-4
CASSLWGSSGVQYF
TGTGCCAGCAGCTTATGGGGGTCGTCTGGGGTTCAGTACTTC